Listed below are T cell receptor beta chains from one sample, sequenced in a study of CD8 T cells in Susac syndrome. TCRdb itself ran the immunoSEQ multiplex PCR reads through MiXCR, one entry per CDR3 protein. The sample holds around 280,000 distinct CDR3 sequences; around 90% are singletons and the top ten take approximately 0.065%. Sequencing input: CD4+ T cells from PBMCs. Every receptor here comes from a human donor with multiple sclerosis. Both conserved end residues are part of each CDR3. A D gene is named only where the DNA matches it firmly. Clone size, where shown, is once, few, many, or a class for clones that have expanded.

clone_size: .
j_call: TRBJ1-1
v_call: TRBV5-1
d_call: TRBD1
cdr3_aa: CASSKNVGQGFTEAFF
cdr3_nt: TGCGCCAGCAGCAAGAACGTGGGACAGGGGTTCACTGAAGCTTTCTTT

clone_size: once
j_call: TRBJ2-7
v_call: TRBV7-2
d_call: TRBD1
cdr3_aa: CASSSRTGHYEQYF
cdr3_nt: TGTGCCAGCAGCTCCCGGACAGGGCACTACGAGCAGTACTTC

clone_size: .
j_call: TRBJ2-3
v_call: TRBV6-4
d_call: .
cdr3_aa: CASSPQGIIQDTQYF
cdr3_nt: TGTGCCAGCAGCCCCCAGGGGATAATCCAAGATACGCAGTATTTT

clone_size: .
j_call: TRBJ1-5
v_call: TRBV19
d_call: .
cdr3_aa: CASSDITGGADQPQHF
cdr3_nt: TGTGCCAGTTCTGATATCACAGGAGGAGCTGATCAGCCCCAGCATTTT

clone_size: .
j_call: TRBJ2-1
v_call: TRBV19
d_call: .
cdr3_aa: CASSPQAGWNEQFF
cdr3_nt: TGTGCCAGTTCCCCCCAGGCAGGGTGGAATGAGCAGTTCTTC

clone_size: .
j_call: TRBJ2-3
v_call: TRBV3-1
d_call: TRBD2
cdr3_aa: CASSLIAGGSADTQYF
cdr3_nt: TGTGCCAGCAGTCTAATAGCGGGAGGGAGCGCAGATACGCAGTATTTT

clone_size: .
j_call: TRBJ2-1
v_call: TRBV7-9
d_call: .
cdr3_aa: CASSLSDRPQFF
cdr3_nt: TGTGCCAGCAGTCTTTCCGACAGGCCGCAGTTCTTC

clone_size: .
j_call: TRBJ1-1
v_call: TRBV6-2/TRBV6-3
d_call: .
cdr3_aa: CASTGGTENTEAFF
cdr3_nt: TGTGCCAGCACCGGGGGGACGGAGAACACTGAAGCTTTCTTT

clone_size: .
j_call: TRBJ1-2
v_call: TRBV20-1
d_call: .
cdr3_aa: CSALIQGSTGYTF
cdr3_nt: TGCAGTGCTTTAATACAGGGCTCTACTGGCTACACCTTC

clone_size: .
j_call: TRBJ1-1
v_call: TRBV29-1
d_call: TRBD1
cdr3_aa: CSVATGVVGAFF
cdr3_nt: TGCAGCGTCGCGACAGGGGTTGTTGGAGCTTTCTTT

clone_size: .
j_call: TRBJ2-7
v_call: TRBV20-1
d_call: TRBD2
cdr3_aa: CSAQAGGGYTYEQYF
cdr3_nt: TGCAGTGCCCAAGCCGGGGGGGGATACACCTACGAGCAGTACTTC

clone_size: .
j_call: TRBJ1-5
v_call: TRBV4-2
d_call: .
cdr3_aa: CASSQDPGDQPQHF
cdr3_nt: TGTGCCAGCAGCCAAGATCCCGGGGATCAGCCCCAGCATTTT

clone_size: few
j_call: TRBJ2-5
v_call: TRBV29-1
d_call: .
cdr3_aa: CSVGAKRGKETQYF
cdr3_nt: TGCAGCGTTGGCGCCAAGAGGGGTAAAGAGACCCAGTACTTC

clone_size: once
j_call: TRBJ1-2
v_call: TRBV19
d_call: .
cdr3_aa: CASSMGQAGDYGYTF
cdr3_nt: TGTGCCAGTAGTATGGGGCAGGCCGGGGACTATGGCTACACCTTC

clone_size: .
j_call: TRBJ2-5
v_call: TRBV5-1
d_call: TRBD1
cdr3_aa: CASSVPQGEETQYF
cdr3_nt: TGCGCCAGCAGCGTACCACAGGGGGAGGAGACCCAGTACTTC

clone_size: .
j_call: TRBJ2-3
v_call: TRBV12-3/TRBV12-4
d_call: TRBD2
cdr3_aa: CASSTTAGRRDTQYF
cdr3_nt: TGTGCCAGCAGTACGACAGCGGGGCGGAGAGATACGCAGTATTTT

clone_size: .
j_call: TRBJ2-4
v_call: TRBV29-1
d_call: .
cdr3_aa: CSVTRTAENIQYF
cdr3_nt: TGCAGCGTGACTAGGACGGCCGAAAACATTCAGTACTTC

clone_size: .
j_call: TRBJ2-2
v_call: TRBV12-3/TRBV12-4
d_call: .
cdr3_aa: CASSSGDTGELFF
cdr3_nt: TGTGCCAGCAGTTCCGGGGACACCGGGGAGCTGTTTTTT

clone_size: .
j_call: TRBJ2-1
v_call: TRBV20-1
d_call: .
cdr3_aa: CSATGPTNNEQFF
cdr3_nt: TGCAGTGCGACGGGACCCACGAACAATGAGCAGTTCTTC

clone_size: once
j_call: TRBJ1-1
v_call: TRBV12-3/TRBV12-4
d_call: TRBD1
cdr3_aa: CASSRRDRGVYRAFF
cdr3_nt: TGTGCCAGCAGCCGCCGGGACAGGGGGGTTTATCGGGCTTTCTTT

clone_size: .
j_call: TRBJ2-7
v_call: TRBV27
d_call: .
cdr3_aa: CASSFPSRGSEQYF
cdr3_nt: TGTGCCAGCAGTTTCCCGTCGAGAGGGTCCGAGCAGTACTTC

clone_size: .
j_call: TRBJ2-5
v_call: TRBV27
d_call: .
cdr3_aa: CASSPTRVGGETQYF
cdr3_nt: TGTGCCAGCAGTCCCACTAGAGTAGGTGGGGAGACCCAGTACTTC